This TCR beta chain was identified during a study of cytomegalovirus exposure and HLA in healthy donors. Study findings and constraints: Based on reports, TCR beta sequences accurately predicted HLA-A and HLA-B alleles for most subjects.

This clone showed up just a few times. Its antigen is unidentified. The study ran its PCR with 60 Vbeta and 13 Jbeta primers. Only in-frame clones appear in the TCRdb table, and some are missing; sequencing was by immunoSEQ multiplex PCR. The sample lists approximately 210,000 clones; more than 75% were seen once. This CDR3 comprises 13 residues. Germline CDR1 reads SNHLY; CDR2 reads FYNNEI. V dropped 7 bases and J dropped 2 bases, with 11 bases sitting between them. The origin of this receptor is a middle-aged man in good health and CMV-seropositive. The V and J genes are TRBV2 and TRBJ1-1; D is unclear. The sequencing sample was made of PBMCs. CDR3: CASTRQSNTEAFF. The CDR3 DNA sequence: TGTGCCAGCACCAGGCAGTCAAACACTGAAGCTTTCTTT. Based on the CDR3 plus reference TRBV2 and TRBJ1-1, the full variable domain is EPEVTQTPSHQVTQMGQEVILRCVPISNHLYFYWYRQILGQKVEFLVSFYNNEISEKSEIFDDQFSVERPDGSNFTLKIRSTKLEDSAMYFCASTRQSNTEAFFGQGTRLTVV.